This T cell receptor beta chain derives from a study of blood T cell repertoires in COVID-19. Turning to the study itself: The United States, Italy and Spain were the sources of the acute and convalescent COVID-19 samples. In each case, the material was cDNA or gDNA derived from T cells, B-cell-depleted T cells, or PBMCs.

Authors' data handling: Amplification with reference gene primers provided the estimates of nucleated cell counts. Here immunoSEQ multiplex PCR was the method, and the copy in TCRdb shows in-frame clones only, minus some. V and J calls and clone size are those listed in that table; D and trimming were worked out from the DNA. The sample shows under 250,000 clones, 84% of them seen only once. Germline CDR1 reads MGHRA; CDR2 reads YSYEKL. V was pared by 4 bases and J by 9 bases, with 17 bases of the junction left unmatched. The CDR3 length is 18 residues. Input material: peripheral blood. The sequence was collected from a woman aged 40 to 50 who had recovered from COVID-19. This sequence joins TRBV4-1 and TRBJ1-6; TRBD1 matches at 8 bases. The CDR3 here is CASSPTVQGAIFISPLHF. The CDR3 DNA reads as TGCGCCAGCAGCCCCACCGTTCAGGGGGCGATTTTTATTTCACCCCTCCACTTT.